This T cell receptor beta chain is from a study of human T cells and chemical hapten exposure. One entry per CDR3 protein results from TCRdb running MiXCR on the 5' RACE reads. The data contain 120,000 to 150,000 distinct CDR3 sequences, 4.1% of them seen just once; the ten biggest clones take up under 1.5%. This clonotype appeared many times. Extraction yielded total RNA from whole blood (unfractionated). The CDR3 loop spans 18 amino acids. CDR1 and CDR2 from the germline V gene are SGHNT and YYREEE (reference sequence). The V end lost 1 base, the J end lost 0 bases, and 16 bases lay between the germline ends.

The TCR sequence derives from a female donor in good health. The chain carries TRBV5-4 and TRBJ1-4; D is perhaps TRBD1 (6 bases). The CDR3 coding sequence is TGTGCCAGCAGCTTGTGGGATACAGGGTTTGCAACTAATGAAAAACTGTTTTTT. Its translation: CASSLWDTGFATNEKLFF.